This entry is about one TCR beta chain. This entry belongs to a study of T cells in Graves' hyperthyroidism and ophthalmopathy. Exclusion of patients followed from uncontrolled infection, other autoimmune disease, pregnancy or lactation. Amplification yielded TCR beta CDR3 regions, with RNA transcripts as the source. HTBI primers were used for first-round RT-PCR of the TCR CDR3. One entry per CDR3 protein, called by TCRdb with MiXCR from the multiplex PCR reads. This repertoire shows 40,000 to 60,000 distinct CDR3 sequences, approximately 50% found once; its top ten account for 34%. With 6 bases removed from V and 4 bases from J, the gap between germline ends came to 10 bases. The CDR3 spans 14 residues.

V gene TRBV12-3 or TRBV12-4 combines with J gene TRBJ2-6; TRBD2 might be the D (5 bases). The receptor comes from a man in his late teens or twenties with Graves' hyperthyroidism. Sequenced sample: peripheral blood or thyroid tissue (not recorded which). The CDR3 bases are TGTGCCAGCAGCCCCCCGGGAGGGGCCAACGTCCTGACTTTC. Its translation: CASSPPGGANVLTF.